The clone carrying this TCR beta chain has only a few counts. Its cognate antigen is unknown. This entry belongs to a study of T-cell memory formation after mild COVID-19. TCRdb re-derived calls from the 5' RACE reads in MiXCR, one entry per CDR3 protein. In the table there are roughly 70,000 distinct CDR3 sequences, roughly a sixth of which are singletons. Overall study results and limits: Clones contracting over day 15 to 85 were CD4/CD8 balanced, with later expanders leaning CD4+. Pre-infection memory harbored some responding clones, suggesting cross-reactive memory joined. Second-wave clones that peaked on day 37 lacked confirmed SARS-CoV-2 specificity. Of the contracting clones, CD4+ ones lay mainly in CM and EM, and CD8+ ones in EMRA.

V was clipped by 4 bases and J by 3 bases; unmatched bases: 13. The length of the CDR3 is 18 residues. CDR1 and CDR2 from the germline V gene are SGHRS and YFSETQ. This receptor was obtained from an adult woman who had mild COVID-19 (a few samples of this study predate the infection). Cell type and time point are not known. The source material was PBMCs or a T cell subset sorted from them (not recorded which). The chain links TRBV5-1 to TRBJ2-2, with TRBD1 matching 9 bases. This CDR3 is CASSIYPGQGSYTGELFF. CDR3 in DNA: TGCGCCAGCAGCATATACCCGGGACAGGGATCGTACACCGGGGAGCTGTTTTTT. Variable domain in full (rest from reference TRBV5-1 and TRBJ2-2): KAGVTQTPRYLIKTRGQQVTLSCSPISGHRSVSWYQQTPGQGLQFLFEYFSETQRNKGNFPGRFSGRQFSNSRSEMNVSTLELGDSALYLCASSIYPGQGSYTGELFFGEGSRLTVL.